The present T cell receptor (beta chain) was sequenced within a study of blood T cell repertoires in COVID-19. Study context: Some COVID-19 samples were acute and others convalescent; all came from the United States, Italy and Spain. The analysed material was cDNA or gDNA that came from T cells, B-cell-depleted T cells, or PBMCs.

CDR3 length equals 15 residues. The germline CDR1 and CDR2 sequences are SGDLS and YYNGEE. V shed 4 bases and J 2 bases; nucleotides not matched to a gene: 6. In the original processing: Researchers report that nucleated cell counts were estimated from reference gene primer amplification. Generated by immunoSEQ multiplex PCR, the TCRdb table keeps only in-frame clones and is missing some. The V and J calls and the clone size are those of that table, but D and trimming were determined from the DNA. The sample lists a few hundred thousand clones; approximately 80% were seen once. The chain carries TRBV9 and TRBJ1-1; 9 nucleotides match TRBD1. This receptor was obtained from a woman at least 80 years old with acute or convalescent COVID-19. Sequenced sample: peripheral blood. The CDR3 loop is CASSISTGGNTEAFF. As DNA, the CDR3 is TGTGCCAGCAGCATCTCGACAGGGGGAAACACTGAAGCTTTCTTT.